This TCR beta chain derives from a study of immune evolution from preneoplasia to lung adenocarcinoma. Study-wide background: HLA loss of heterozygosity: about 7% AIS, under 19% MIA, over 25% ADC, none AAH. Study-level results: Top clone frequencies peaked in normal lung, apparently declining through invasive adenocarcinoma.

Measured with immunoSEQ multiplex PCR; TCRdb has only the in-frame clones, and not every one. The sample has about 4,900 clones, 70% to 80% seen once. This clone was detected once. What it recognizes is unknown. V was shortened by 1 base and J by 4 bases, with 10 bases between the two germline ends. Germline V gives CDR1 KGHSY, CDR2 FQNENV. This CDR3 contains 14 residues. Premalignant or tumor cells were enriched by macro-dissection after pathologic assessment. This receptor was taken from a person aged 60-80 years with lung adenocarcinoma. This chain uses TRBV16 with TRBJ1-2; D not certain. Sequenced: FFPE minimally invasive lung adenocarcinoma tissue. CDR3 coding DNA: TGTGCCAGCAGCCAATACCGGGAGGGCTATGGCTACACCTTC. Translating gives CASSQYREGYGYTF.